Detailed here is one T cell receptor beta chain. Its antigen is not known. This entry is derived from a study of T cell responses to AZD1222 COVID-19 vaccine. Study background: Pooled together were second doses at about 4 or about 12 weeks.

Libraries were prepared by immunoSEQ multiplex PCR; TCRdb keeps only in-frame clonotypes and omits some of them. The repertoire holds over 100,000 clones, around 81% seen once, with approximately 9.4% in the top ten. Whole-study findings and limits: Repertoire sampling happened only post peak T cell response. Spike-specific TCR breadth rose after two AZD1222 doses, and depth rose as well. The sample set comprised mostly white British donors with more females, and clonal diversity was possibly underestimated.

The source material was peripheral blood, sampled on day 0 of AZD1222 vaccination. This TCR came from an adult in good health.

CDR3 protein: CASSPLGLGGNTIYF. Here the CDR3 DNA reads TGTGCCAGCTCACCACTGGGGCTTGGAGGAAACACCATATATTTT. The J gene is TRBJ1-3, the V gene TRBV18; D possibly corresponds to TRBD1 (5 bases). Trimming removed 1 base from V and 4 bases from J, with 11 bases in between. CDR3 length: 15 residues. Looked up from germline, CDR1 is KGHSH and CDR2 is LQKENI.